This TCR beta chain was sequenced in a study of cytomegalovirus exposure and HLA in healthy donors. This CDR3 contains 14 residues. Germline CDR1 reads SQVTM; CDR2 reads ANQGSEA. Trimming cost V 4 bases and J 0 bases; bases outside gene matches: 3. Overall study findings and caveats: In a later analysis, productive TCRs from donors in an Asian-associated ancestry cluster reportedly carried fewer N-insertions than the cohort mean. It was assumed in the presence/absence analyses that sequencing depth was roughly uniform across donors.

A multiplex PCR was run with 60 Vbeta primers and 13 Jbeta primers. Clones were sequenced by immunoSEQ multiplex PCR, and TCRdb holds only the in-frame ones, with some missing. The repertoire holds roughly 72,000 clones, with 60% to 80% as singletons. On this clone: Its matching antigen is unknown.

The chain uses TRBV29-1 and TRBJ2-4; 7 nucleotides line up with TRBD1. This receptor was taken from a woman aged 35 to 49 in good health and CMV-seropositive. The sample comprised PBMCs. This CDR3 is CSVATGLAKNIQYF. The CDR3 DNA reads TGCAGCGTTGCGACAGGGCTAGCCAAAAACATTCAGTACTTC.